This TCR beta chain comes out of a study of blood T cell repertoires in COVID-19. Study summary: Specimens from acute and convalescent COVID-19 originated in the United States, Italy and Spain. From T cells, B-cell-depleted T cells, or PBMCs came the material, which was cDNA or gDNA.

CDR3 length equals 16 residues. Germline V gene sequence: CDR1 KGHSH, CDR2 LQKENI. Unmatched junction bases numbered 4, after V lost 3 bases and J lost 4 bases. Original methodology: Estimated nucleated cell counts came from reference gene primer amplification. Produced via immunoSEQ multiplex PCR; TCRdb's table is partial and in-frame only. V and J calls and clone size are given by that table; D and trimming were obtained from the DNA. This sample has under 200,000 clones, with approximately 83% found just once. Sequencing used peripheral blood. The chain couples TRBV18 to TRBJ2-3, with TRBD2 matching 13 bases. This clonotype was sampled from a woman older than 75 with active or convalescent COVID-19. CDR3 DNA: TGTGCCAGCTCACCCAGGACTAGCGGGGGCGCAGATACGCAGTATTTT. Translated, it gives CASSPRTSGGADTQYF.